This is a list of T cell receptor beta chains from one sample in a study of T cells and Merkel cell carcinoma outcomes. Data came from immunoSEQ multiplex PCR; TCRdb stores just in-frame clones and leaves some out. This table holds under 4,500 clones, 80% to 95% found once. The source material was tumor tissue from Merkel cell carcinoma. These receptors were taken from a human donor with Merkel cell carcinoma. Each CDR3 is given without its conserved first and last residue. Size values are once, few and many counts, or a class for expanded clones, and some rows have none.

CDR3aa,v_gene,abundance,len
ASSPQEGGYT,TRBV18,NA,10
ASSLSGGPREQY,TRBV5-5,once,12
ASSLGSHYGYT,TRBV5-6,NA,11
ATSRDRAGANYGYT,TRBV15,NA,14
TSSRGTGGSYGYT,TRBV4-3,NA,13
ASEGTANYGYT,TRBV6-6,NA,11
ASRHSYEQY,TRBV27,NA,9
ASRPIPGTRELF,TRBV19,NA,12
ASIGQGVYEQY,TRBV2,NA,11
SVSRGAVYEQY,TRBV29-1,NA,11
ASRLVPGTEAF,TRBV7-2,NA,11
ASSLKQGYTEAF,TRBV5-1,NA,12
ASSGPPVYEQF,TRBV19,NA,11
ASSLDRSSNQPQH,TRBV4-3,NA,13
ASSIRLAGGYEQY,TRBV27,NA,13
ASSEIWTSGGADEQF,TRBV25-1,once,15
ASSDSGLYGYT,TRBV25-1,NA,11
ASSLAGAASGNTIY,TRBV7-2,NA,14
ASRGGPNEQF,TRBV27,NA,10
ASSYGITNTEAF,TRBV6-5,NA,12
ASRTGTSGRAEQF,TRBV27,NA,13
ASSQGDRMNTEAF,TRBV5-1,NA,13
ASSVGASTEAF,TRBV5-1,NA,11
ASSQGWGYEQY,TRBV6-6,NA,11
ASSGAGDREQF,TRBV19,NA,11
ASSSEYEQY,TRBV5-1,once,9
SVEDLIAGYT,TRBV29-1,few,10
ASSSVLAGATNEQF,TRBV5-1,NA,14
ASSSTSGNEQF,TRBV7-8,once,11
ASSLGWGGTTYEQY,TRBV7-2,once,14
ASSQDLTATNEKLF,TRBV4-3,NA,14
ATGQATYSYNSPLH,TRBV10-3,few,14
ASSPAGDLTEAF,TRBV25-1,NA,12
ASSPGPAANTGELF,TRBV7-6,NA,14
ASSLLASYNEQF,TRBV28,NA,12
ATSRASAGPGFLF,TRBV15,once,13
SVLGTSGRSYNEQF,TRBV29-1,once,14
ASSDWVQNTEAF,TRBV18,NA,12
ASSSDYGYT,TRBV28,once,9
ASSREGTDFSNQPQH,TRBV4-1,NA,15
ASSPALGDVSGNTIY,TRBV7-9,NA,15